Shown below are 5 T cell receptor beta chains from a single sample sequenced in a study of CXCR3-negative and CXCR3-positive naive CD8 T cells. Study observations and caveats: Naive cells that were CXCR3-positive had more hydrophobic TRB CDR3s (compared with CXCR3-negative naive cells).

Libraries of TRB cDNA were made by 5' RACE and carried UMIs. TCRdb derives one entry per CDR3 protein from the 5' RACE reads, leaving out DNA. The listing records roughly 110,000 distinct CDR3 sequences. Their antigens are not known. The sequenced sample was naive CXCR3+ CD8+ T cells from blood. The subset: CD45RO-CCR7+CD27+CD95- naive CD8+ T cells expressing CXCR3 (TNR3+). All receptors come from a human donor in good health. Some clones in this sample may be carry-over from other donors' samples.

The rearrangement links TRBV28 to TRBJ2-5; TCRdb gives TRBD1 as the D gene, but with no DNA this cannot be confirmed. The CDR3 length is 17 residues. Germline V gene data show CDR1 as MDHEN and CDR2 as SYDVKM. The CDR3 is CASSSPGTRSLAETQYF.

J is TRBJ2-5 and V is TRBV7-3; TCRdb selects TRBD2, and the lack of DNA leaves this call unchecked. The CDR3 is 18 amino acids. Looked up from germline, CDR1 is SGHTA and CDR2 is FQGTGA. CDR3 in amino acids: CASSLRLAGGIFQETQYF.

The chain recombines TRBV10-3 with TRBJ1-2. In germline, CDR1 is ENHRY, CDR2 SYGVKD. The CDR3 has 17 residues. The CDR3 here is CAISESRGRALDYGYTF.

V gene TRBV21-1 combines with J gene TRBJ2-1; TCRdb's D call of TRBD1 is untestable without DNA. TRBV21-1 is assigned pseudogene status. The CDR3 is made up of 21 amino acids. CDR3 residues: CASSLDRAGSAGEGSYNEQFF.

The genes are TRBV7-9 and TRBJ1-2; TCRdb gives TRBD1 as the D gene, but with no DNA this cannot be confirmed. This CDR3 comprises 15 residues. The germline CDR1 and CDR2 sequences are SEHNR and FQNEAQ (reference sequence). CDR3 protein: CASSSPGYSNYGYTF.